The present entry profiles one T cell receptor beta chain with its context. This entry comes from a study of shared clonotypes between healthy human individuals. Sequencing was performed with immunoSEQ multiplex PCR; in TCRdb, only in-frame clones are kept and a portion is missing. The table records fewer than 1.8 million clones, around 98.5% of them present only once. Material: naive CD4+ T cells sorted from blood. The subset here: CD45RA+ positively selected. The receptor comes from a man aged 25-45 years in good health.

The CDR3 coding sequence is TGTGCCAGCTCACCGAACAGGGGGCGTTTGTCTGACACTGAAGCTTTCTTT. Translating gives CASSPNRGRLSDTEAFF. The chain uses TRBV18 and TRBJ1-1; 9 bases fit TRBD1. This CDR3 contains 17 residues. The germline V gene encodes CDR1 KGHSH and CDR2 LQKENI. The trim removed 3 bases at V and 3 bases at J, leaving 11 bases unmatched.